The TCR beta chain described here comes from a study of T cell responses to AZD1222 COVID-19 vaccine. Study in general: Timing groups of about 4 and about 12 weeks for second doses were pooled. Whole-study results and caveats: A reported finding is that nearly half of spike-specific TCRs target unmutated variant regions. A rise in Spike-specific TCR breadth and depth followed two AZD1222 doses.

Regarding this clone: What it binds is unknown.

V was shortened by 6 bases and J by 4 bases, with 7 bases between the two germline ends. Germline-derived CDR1 and CDR2 are MNHEY and SVGAGI. The CDR3 covers 13 residues. Sequencing was performed with immunoSEQ multiplex PCR; in TCRdb, only in-frame clones are kept and a portion is missing. The table records around 87,000 clones, about nine tenths of them present only once. This receptor was obtained from an adult in good health. The genes are TRBV6-5 and TRBJ1-6, with D uncertain. The sample here was peripheral blood, taken on day 0 of AZD1222 vaccination. The CDR3, as DNA: TGTGCCAGCAGCCCGGCTTATAATTCACCCCTCCACTTT. Protein product: CASSPAYNSPLHF.